The 27 T cell receptor beta chains below were found in one sample sequenced in a study of blood T cell repertoires in COVID-19. Clones were sequenced by immunoSEQ multiplex PCR, and TCRdb holds only the in-frame ones, with some missing. The table has a few hundred thousand clones, roughly nine tenths seen once; the top ten hold under 4%. The sample comprised peripheral blood. Receptor source: a woman aged 25 to 45 with COVID-19, enrolled during active disease.

This clone came up once. The chain uses TRBV18 and TRBJ1-2, with D maybe TRBD1 (5 bases). The V gene's germline CDR1 is KGHSH and CDR2 LQKENI. The CDR3 totals 14 residues. Trimming shortened V by 4 bases and J by 4 bases, and 13 bases separated the two germline ends. The CDR3 region has the DNA TGTGCCAGCTCACTTGCTGGGGCAGGCTATGGCTACACCTTC. Its protein is CASSLAGAGYGYTF.

This chain links TRBV12-3 or TRBV12-4 with TRBJ2-7; tentative D call: TRBD2 (6 bases). CDR3 length equals 13 residues. Trimming shortened V by 2 bases and J by 3 bases, and 8 bases separated the two germline ends. The CDR3 DNA is TGTGCCAGCAGTTTATTGGGGGGCTACGAGCAGTACTTC. Protein sequence: CASSLLGGYEQYF.

This sequence joins TRBV19 and TRBJ2-3; TRBD1 matches 7 bases. CDR1 is LNHDA, CDR2 SQIVND, per germline (reference sequence). The V gene end was trimmed by 6 bases and the J gene end by 4 bases; junction bases not matched to a gene: 10. The CDR3 sequence is 15 residues long. The CDR3 spells CASRVSATGPDTQYF. In DNA form, the CDR3 reads TGTGCCAGTAGGGTATCTGCGACAGGGCCAGATACGCAGTATTTT. Filled out from reference TRBV19 and TRBJ2-3, the complete variable domain reads DGGITQSPKYLFRKEGQNVTLSCEQNLNHDAMYWYRQDPGQGLRLIYYSQIVNDFQKGDIAEGYSVSREKKESFPLTVTSAQKNPTAFYLCASRVSATGPDTQYFGPGTRLTVL.

This chain uses TRBV12-3 or TRBV12-4 with TRBJ2-5; no clear D. V was clipped by 6 bases and J by 5 bases, with 13 bases between them. CDR3 length: 13 residues. Here the CDR3 reads CASRLSPQETQYF. The CDR3 DNA sequence: TGTGCCAGCAGACTATCCCCCCAGGAGACCCAGTACTTC.

The genes are TRBV28 and TRBJ2-3; 9 positions match TRBD2. V lost 8 bases to trimming and J lost 2 bases; unmatched junction nucleotides: 5. Germline V lookup: CDR1 MDHEN, CDR2 SYDVKM. The CDR3 is made up of 14 amino acids. CDR3 in amino acids: CASLPGLATDTQYF. CDR3 sequence (DNA): TGTGCCAGCCTACCGGGACTAGCCACAGATACGCAGTATTTT. Drawing the rest from reference TRBV28 and TRBJ2-3, the complete variable domain is DVKVTQSSRYLVKRTGEKVFLECVQDMDHENMFWYRQDPGLGLRLIYFSYDVKMKEKGDIPEGYSVSREKKERFSLILESASTNQTSMYLCASLPGLATDTQYFGPGTRLTVL.

Concerning this clone: The same CDR3 also results from other DNA sequences found in this sample. The gene calls are TRBV7-6 and TRBJ1-3; tentative D call: TRBD1 (5 bases). V dropped 1 base and J dropped 1 base, with 8 bases sitting between them. This CDR3 is built from 15 residues. Germline values: CDR1 SGHVS, CDR2 FNYEAQ. The CDR3 protein is CASSLEAGSGNTIYF. CDR3 coding DNA: TGTGCCAGCAGCTTAGAGGCAGGGTCTGGAAACACCATATATTTT.

The chain uses TRBV5-4 and TRBJ1-1; D is uncertain. Germline CDR1 SGHNT, CDR2 YYREEE (reference sequence). The V end lost 1 base, the J end lost 1 base, and 8 bases lay between the germline ends. CDR3 length: 14 amino acids. CDR3 in DNA: TGTGCCAGCAGCTTGACTGACAAGAACACTGAAGCTTTCTTT. Amino acids: CASSLTDKNTEAFF.

The chain has TRBV7-9 and TRBJ2-5, with D unresolved. The CDR3 totals 15 residues. V lost 5 bases and J 5 bases, leaving 18 bases between the germline ends. Germline V gives CDR1 SEHNR, CDR2 FQNEAQ (reference sequence). For the CDR3, the DNA is TGTGCCAGCAGCCCGCCTCGTCGATCGCGTGAGACCCAGTACTTC. Its translation is CASSPPRRSRETQYF.

This sequence joins TRBV6-5 and TRBJ2-1, with D maybe TRBD1 (5 bases). The CDR3 has 16 residues. CDR1 MNHEY and CDR2 SVGAGI come from the germline V gene. V was shortened by 4 bases and J by 5 bases, with 18 bases between the two germline ends. In DNA, the CDR3 is TGTGCCAGCAGTTCACACGCCGCAGGGTCCCACAATGAGCAGTTCTTC. This gives the protein CASSSHAAGSHNEQFF.

This chain uses TRBV6-4 with TRBJ1-5; 7 bases are shared with TRBD1. Germline V gene lookup returns CDR1 MRHNA and CDR2 SNTAGT. V was clipped by 6 bases and J by 9 bases; unmatched bases: 8. The CDR3 spans 13 residues. CDR3 sequence reads: CASSDREEGPQHF. CDR3 bases: TGTGCCAGCAGCGACAGGGAGGAGGGGCCCCAGCATTTT.

This chain links TRBV18 with TRBJ2-1; TRBD1 agrees at 7 bases. V trimming: 3 bases; J trimming: 8 bases; junction bases outside the gene matches: 7. This CDR3 is 14 amino acids long. Per germline, CDR1 KGHSH and CDR2 LQKENI. DNA of the CDR3: TGTGCCAGCTCACCCACACAGGGGAACCATGAGCAGTTCTTC. Protein sequence: CASSPTQGNHEQFF.

The J gene is TRBJ2-1, the V gene TRBV6-1; D possibly corresponds to TRBD1 (5 bases). CDR1 and CDR2 from the germline V gene are MNHNS and SASEGT. This CDR3 region has 12 residues. V lost 0 bases, J lost 10 bases, and 7 bases lay in between. The CDR3 is CASSEASGEQFF. Here the CDR3 DNA reads TGTGCCAGCAGTGAAGCTTCAGGGGAGCAGTTCTTC.

The chain joins TRBV3-1 (or the pseudogene TRBV3-2) to TRBJ2-5; weak D call: TRBD1 (6 bases). CDR1 LGHDT and CDR2 YNNKEL come from the germline V gene (reference sequence). The CDR3 is 10 amino acids. CDR3 coding DNA: TGTGCAACAGGGTGGGAGACCCAGTACTTC. It yields the protein CATGWETQYF.

This clone was seen only once. The chain has TRBV28 and TRBJ1-6; tentative D call: TRBD1 (6 bases). The CDR3 is made up of 14 amino acids. CDR1 is MDHEN, CDR2 SYDVKM, per germline. V was pared by 3 bases and J by 10 bases, with 13 bases between. As DNA, the CDR3 is TGTGCCAGCAGTTTGGGGGGGCTAGGATCACCCCTCCACTTT. It codes for CASSLGGLGSPLHF.

V and J are TRBV6-2 or TRBV6-3 and TRBJ1-5; TRBD1 is a possible D gene (6 bases). Germline loops: CDR1 MNHEY, CDR2 SVGEGT. The V gene lost 4 bases and the J gene lost 3 bases, with 13 bases spanning the gap. The CDR3 runs 15 residues. The CDR3 reads CASSFIGGVNQPQHF. In nucleotides, the CDR3 is TGTGCCAGCAGTTTTATAGGGGGTGTCAATCAGCCCCAGCATTTT.

Note on this clone: The sample holds other DNA sequences that translate to the same CDR3. The gene calls are TRBV9 and TRBJ2-5; no firm D call. V lost 0 bases and J lost 4, with 13 bases in between. The CDR3 totals 15 residues. The germline gives CDR1 SGDLS, CDR2 YYNGEE. The CDR3 spells CASSVDEGVGETQYF. DNA for the CDR3: TGTGCCAGCAGCGTAGACGAAGGAGTTGGAGAGACCCAGTACTTC.

CDR3 in DNA: TGTGCCAGCAGCTCCGCGGGACAGGGATGGAGAGATACGCAGTATTTT. Residues: CASSSAGQGWRDTQYF. The chain uses TRBV5-4 and TRBJ2-3, with 9 bases fitting TRBD1. The CDR3 runs to 16 residues. Germline V gene sequence: CDR1 SGHNT, CDR2 YYREEE (reference sequence). The trim removed 3 bases at V and 5 bases at J, leaving 10 bases unmatched.

This rearrangement joins TRBV6-6 to TRBJ1-1, with 9 nucleotides matching TRBD1. J was trimmed by 4 bases and V by 5 bases; bases with no gene match: 5. This CDR3 comprises 14 residues. The germline gives CDR1 MNHNY, CDR2 SVGAGI (reference sequence). CDR3: CASSRDREGTEAFF. For the CDR3, the DNA is TGTGCCAGCAGTCGGGACAGGGAGGGCACTGAAGCTTTCTTT.

The chain combines TRBV11-3 with TRBJ2-1, with 8 bases matching TRBD2. J was trimmed by 5 bases and V by 2 bases; bases with no gene match: 5. The CDR3 extends over 15 amino acids. Germline V gene sequence: CDR1 SGHNT, CDR2 YENEEA. The CDR3 DNA follows: TGTGCCAGCAGCTTAAAACTAGCGGTACACAATGAGCAGTTCTTC. Translated: CASSLKLAVHNEQFF. Full variable domain (missing parts from reference TRBV11-3 and TRBJ2-1): EAGVVQSPRYKIIEKKQPVAFWCNPISGHNTLYWYLQNLGQGPELLIRYENEEAVDDSQLPKDRFSAERLKGVDSTLKIQPAELGDSAVYLCASSLKLAVHNEQFFGPGTRLTVL.

V gene TRBV24-1 combines with J gene TRBJ1-2; TRBD1 matches at 7 bases. V gave up 2 bases and J gave up 2 bases; unmatched junction bases: 1. The CDR3 is made up of 14 amino acids. Germline CDR1 reads KGHDR; CDR2 reads SFDVKD. CDR3 sequence: CATSDSQGNYGYTF. The CDR3 coding sequence is TGTGCCACCAGTGATTCACAGGGGAACTATGGCTACACCTTC.

This chain links TRBV6-2 or TRBV6-3 with TRBJ2-7, with D possibly being TRBD1 (5 bases). Germline V gene data show CDR1 as MNHEY and CDR2 as SVGEGT. Trimming cost V 5 bases and J 3 bases, with 8 bases left between them. CDR3 size: 12 residues. As DNA, the CDR3 is TGTGCCAGCAGTAACCAGGGCTACGAGCAGTACTTC. It codes for CASSNQGYEQYF.

The rearrangement links TRBV28 to TRBJ2-5, with 10 bases aligning to TRBD2. With V trimmed by 5 bases and J by 0 bases, 9 bases remained unmatched. The CDR3 sequence is 17 residues long. Per the germline V gene, CDR1 is MDHEN and CDR2 is SYDVKM. In DNA form, the CDR3 reads TGTGCCAGCAGTGGGGCTAGCGGGGGCCTGTACCAAGAGACCCAGTACTTC. Its protein is CASSGASGGLYQETQYF.

The CDR3 reads CASSLAGGGSNEKLFF. The CDR3 DNA reads as TGCGCCAGCAGCTTGGCGGGGGGCGGGTCTAATGAAAAACTGTTTTTT. The chain uses TRBV5-1 and TRBJ1-4, with D tentatively TRBD1 (6 bases). Trimming took off 0 bases at V and 3 bases at J, with 12 bases between the two ends. The CDR3 loop spans 16 amino acids. Germline V CDR1 and CDR2: SGHRS, YFSETQ.

The CDR3 DNA follows: TGTGCCAGTAGTGTCCAGGGTGAAAATGAGCAGTTCTTC. Residues: CASSVQGENEQFF. The V and J genes are TRBV19 and TRBJ2-1, with D perhaps matching TRBD1 (5 bases). Trimming pared 5 bases from V and 7 bases from J, leaving 12 bases between. This CDR3 has 13 residues. The germline gives CDR1 LNHDA, CDR2 SQIVND (reference sequence).

The rearrangement links TRBV6-5 to TRBJ1-2; D is possibly TRBD1 (5 bases). Deletions cut 4 bases from V and 8 bases from J, with 14 bases between. This CDR3 is 13 amino acids long. The germline CDR1 and CDR2 sequences are MNHEY and SVGAGI. The CDR3 spells CASSWGSGNGYTF. In nucleotides, the CDR3 is TGTGCCAGCAGTTGGGGCAGCGGGAACGGCTACACCTTC.

The genes are TRBV6-5 and TRBJ1-6; D possibly corresponds to TRBD1 (6 bases). The CDR3 length is 15 residues. V was pared by 0 bases and J by 6 bases, with 9 bases between. CDR1 and CDR2 (germline): MNHEY, SVGAGI. CDR3 residues: CASSYSWGRNSPLHF. CDR3 bases: TGTGCCAGCAGTTACTCGTGGGGGCGTAATTCACCCCTCCACTTT.

V and J are TRBV7-9 and TRBJ2-5, with D possibly matching TRBD1 (6 bases). With 1 base removed from V and 3 bases from J, the gap between germline ends came to 21 bases. The CDR3 runs 18 residues. Per the germline V gene, CDR1 is SEHNR and CDR2 is FQNEAQ (reference sequence). The chain's CDR3 is CASSLEGRTGKLEETQYF. The CDR3, as DNA: TGTGCCAGCAGCTTAGAGGGGAGAACAGGGAAGCTGGAAGAGACCCAGTACTTC.